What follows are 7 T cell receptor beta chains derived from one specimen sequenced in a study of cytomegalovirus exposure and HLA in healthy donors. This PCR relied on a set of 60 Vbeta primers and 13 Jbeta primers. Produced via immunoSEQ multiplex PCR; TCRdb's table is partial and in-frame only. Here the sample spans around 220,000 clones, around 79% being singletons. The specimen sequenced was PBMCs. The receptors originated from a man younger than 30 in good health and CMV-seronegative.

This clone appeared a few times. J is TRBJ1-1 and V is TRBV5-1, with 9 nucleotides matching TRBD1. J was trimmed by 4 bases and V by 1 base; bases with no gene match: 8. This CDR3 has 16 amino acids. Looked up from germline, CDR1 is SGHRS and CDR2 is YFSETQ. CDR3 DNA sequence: TGCGCCAGCAGCTTGATGGGGGGACAGGGACGCACTGAAGCTTTCTTT. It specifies CASSLMGGQGRTEAFF.

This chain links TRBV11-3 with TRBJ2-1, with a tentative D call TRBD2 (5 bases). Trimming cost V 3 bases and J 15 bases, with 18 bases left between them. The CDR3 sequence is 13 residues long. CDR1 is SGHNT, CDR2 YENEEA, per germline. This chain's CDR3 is CASSFRISSSPFF. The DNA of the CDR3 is TGTGCCAGCAGCTTTCGAATTTCTAGCTCTCCGTTCTTC. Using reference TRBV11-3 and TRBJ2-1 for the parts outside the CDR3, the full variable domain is EAGVVQSPRYKIIEKKQPVAFWCNPISGHNTLYWYLQNLGQGPELLIRYENEEAVDDSQLPKDRFSAERLKGVDSTLKIQPAELGDSAVYLCASSFRISSSPFFGPGTRLTVL.

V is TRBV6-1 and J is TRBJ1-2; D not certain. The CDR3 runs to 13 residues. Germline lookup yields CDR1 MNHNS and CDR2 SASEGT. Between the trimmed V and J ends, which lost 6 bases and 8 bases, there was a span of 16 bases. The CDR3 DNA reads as TGTGCCAGCAGGTCCGACGGGGTTCCGGGCTACACCTTC. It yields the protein CASRSDGVPGYTF.

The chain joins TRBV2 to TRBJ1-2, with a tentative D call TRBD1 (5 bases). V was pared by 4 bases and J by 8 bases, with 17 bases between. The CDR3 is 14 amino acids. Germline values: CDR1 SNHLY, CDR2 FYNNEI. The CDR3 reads CASSGRGVWSGYTF. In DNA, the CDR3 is TGTGCCAGCAGTGGACGGGGGGTTTGGAGCGGCTACACCTTC.

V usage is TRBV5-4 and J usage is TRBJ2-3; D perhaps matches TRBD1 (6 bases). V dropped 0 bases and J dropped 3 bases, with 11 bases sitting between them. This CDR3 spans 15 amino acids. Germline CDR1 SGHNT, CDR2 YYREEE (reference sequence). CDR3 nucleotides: TGTGCCAGCAGCTTGGTGGCAGGACAGACAGATACGCAGTATTTT. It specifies CASSLVAGQTDTQYF.

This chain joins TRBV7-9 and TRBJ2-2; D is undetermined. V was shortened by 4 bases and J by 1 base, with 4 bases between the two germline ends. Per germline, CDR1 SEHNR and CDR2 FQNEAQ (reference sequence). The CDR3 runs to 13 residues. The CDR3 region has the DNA TGTGCCAGCAGCTCAGTGAACACCGGGGAGCTGTTTTTT. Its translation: CASSSVNTGELFF.

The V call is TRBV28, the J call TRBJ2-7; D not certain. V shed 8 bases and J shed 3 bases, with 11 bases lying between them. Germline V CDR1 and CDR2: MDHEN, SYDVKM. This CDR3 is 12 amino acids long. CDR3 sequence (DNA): TGTGCCAGCGACATCAACGGCTACGAGCAGTACTTC. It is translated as CASDINGYEQYF.